This T cell receptor beta chain comes out of a study of neurological immune-mediated disorders. Overall study results and limits: Falling below healthy controls, multiple sclerosis showed the least TCR clonal expansion, while HTLV-1-associated myelopathy showed the most.

As regards this clonotype: Its cognate antigen is unknown.

This CDR3 spans 13 amino acids. Looked up from germline, CDR1 is SSHAT and CDR2 is FNYEAQ (reference sequence). V lost 5 bases, J lost 12 bases, and 17 bases lay in between. TCRdb redid the calling of the 5' RACE reads with MiXCR, one entry per CDR3 protein. The table has 55,000 to 60,000 distinct CDR3 sequences, 3.5% seen once. Sequenced material: PBMCs. The chain uses TRBV7-7 and TRBJ2-1; D call uncertain. This TCR derives from a woman in her twenties or thirties with multiple sclerosis. CDR3 DNA: TGTGCCAGCAGCCCCGTGACTGTCGGGTGGCAGTTCTTC. Translation: CASSPVTVGWQFF.